This T cell receptor (beta chain) appears in the sequencing data of a study of blood T cells in healthy people across ages. Study-level findings and limits: As age increased, TCR beta diversity per million T cells fell in a roughly linear fashion.

Concerning this clonotype itself: What it binds is unknown.

CDR3 length: 15 residues. V was clipped by 3 bases and J by 0 bases, with 9 bases between them. Germline V gene lookup returns CDR1 MNHNS and CDR2 SASEGT. Each individual donor underwent a draw of around 9.8 milliliters of peripheral blood. Each sample provided at least 6 micrograms of extracted total RNA. Combining a sample-barcoded 5' primer with a J-beta primer mix, a second PCR ran for roughly 7 to 12 cycles. Researchers report that a template-switch adaptor with 12 random nucleotides tagged each cDNA molecule. TCRdb re-called the 5' RACE reads with MiXCR, one entry per CDR3 protein. The data hold around 1,000,000 distinct CDR3 sequences, with approximately 26% observed a single time. These same records also appear under a second study, on T cells of mothers and their children.

Specimen: blood. V is TRBV6-1 and J is TRBJ2-1; D is uncertain. The clonotype originates from a girl aged 2 to 9 in good health. CDR3 nucleotide sequence: TGTGCCAGCAGTGAGTCAGAAAGCTCCTACAATGAGCAGTTCTTC. It specifies CASSESESSYNEQFF.